Below, 9 T cell receptor beta chains from the same sample are listed, as sequenced in a study of T cells in Graves' hyperthyroidism and ophthalmopathy. Amplification of TCR beta CDR3 regions used RNA as the template. HTBI primers were used for first-round RT-PCR of the TCR CDR3. A single record per CDR3 protein comes from TCRdb applying MiXCR to the multiplex PCR reads. The sample lists 350,000 to 400,000 distinct CDR3 sequences, around 13% occurring once. Sequencing was done on a sample of blood. The receptor source for this set is an older woman with Graves' hyperthyroidism.

This clonotype was observed many times. CDR3 nucleotide sequence: TGCAGCGTTGAAGTAAGCTCTCAAGAGACCCAGTACTTC. As protein: CSVEVSSQETQYF. The chain combines TRBV29-1 with TRBJ2-5; D is ambiguous. This CDR3 has 13 amino acids. V shed 1 base and J shed 2 bases, with 8 bases lying between them. In germline, CDR1 is SQVTM, CDR2 ANQGSEA.

In its sample, this clonotype was seen a few times. The CDR3 reads CASGGLAGAETQYF. CDR3 in DNA: TGCGCCAGCGGGGGACTAGCGGGAGCGGAGACCCAGTACTTC. V and J are TRBV5-1 and TRBJ2-5; 14 positions match TRBD2. This CDR3 has 14 amino acids. The germline V gene has CDR1 SGHRS and CDR2 YFSETQ. The V and J ends lost 7 bases and 5 bases, in that order; junction bases with no gene match: 4.

The genes are TRBV20-1 and TRBJ1-1; 8 bases match TRBD1. The CDR3 has 15 amino acids. The junction had 8 bases not matched to a gene; V was cut back by 0 bases and J by 5 bases. Germline-derived CDR1 and CDR2 are DFQATT and SNEGSKA (reference sequence). CDR3 coding DNA: TGCAGTGCTAGAGATCACCGGACAGGGCGGACTGAAGCTTTCTTT. This codes for CSARDHRTGRTEAFF.

This clonotype has ten or more counts. This chain uses TRBV5-1 with TRBJ1-6; TRBD1 agrees at 10 bases. Looked up from germline, CDR1 is SGHRS and CDR2 is YFSETQ. Trimming removed 2 bases from V and 8 bases from J; junction bases left unmatched: 7. This CDR3 region has 16 residues. The CDR3 loop reads CASSLTRDRGDSPLHF. The CDR3 nucleotides are TGCGCCAGCAGCTTAACCCGGGACAGGGGTGATTCACCCCTCCACTTT. Full variable domain (remainder filled in from reference TRBV5-1 and TRBJ1-6): KAGVTQTPRYLIKTRGQQVTLSCSPISGHRSVSWYQQTPGQGLQFLFEYFSETQRNKGNFPGRFSGRQFSNSRSEMNVSTLELGDSALYLCASSLTRDRGDSPLHFGNGTRLTVT.

The chain is built from TRBV20-1 and TRBJ2-7; D not resolved. This CDR3 has 14 amino acids. V shed 0 bases and J shed 2 bases, with 11 bases lying between them. Germline V gives CDR1 DFQATT, CDR2 SNEGSKA (reference sequence). CDR3 in amino acids: CSAREGSVPYEQYF. CDR3 bases: TGCAGTGCTAGAGAGGGTTCGGTTCCCTACGAGCAGTACTTC.

This clonotype was observed a few times. The chain carries TRBV4-1 and TRBJ2-7, with D perhaps matching TRBD2 (6 bases). V lost 4 bases to trimming and J lost 5 bases, with 15 bases between them. This CDR3 has 14 amino acids. CDR1 MGHRA and CDR2 YSYEKL come from the germline V gene. In DNA, the CDR3 is TGCGCCAGCAGCCCCTACTCGGGGGAAAACGAGCAGTACTTC. Its protein is CASSPYSGENEQYF.

This clonotype occurred many times. The V and J genes are TRBV28 and TRBJ1-5; D is uncertain. The ends were cut back, 3 bases at V and 0 bases at J, with 6 bases in the middle. Germline loops: CDR1 MDHEN, CDR2 SYDVKM. The CDR3 totals 14 residues. CDR3 region: CASSLEDSNQPQHF. Written as DNA, the CDR3 is TGTGCCAGCAGTTTGGAGGATAGCAATCAGCCCCAGCATTTT.

This clonotype occurred many times. The rearrangement uses TRBV7-9 and TRBJ1-1, with D maybe TRBD1 (6 bases). V was trimmed by 3 bases and J by 3 bases, leaving 11 bases between them. Germline CDR1 SEHNR, CDR2 FQNEAQ (reference sequence). CDR3 size: 14 residues. The CDR3 nucleotides read TGTGCCAGCAGCTTCCGGGGGGCGGACACTGAAGCTTTCTTT. Its translation is CASSFRGADTEAFF.

About this clonotype: A much larger clone differs from this one at a single base, so this may be a read error. The chain uses TRBV30 and TRBJ1-6; TRBD1 matches at 9 bases. Germline V gives CDR1 GTSNPN, CDR2 SVGIG (reference sequence). This CDR3 has 14 amino acids. The CDR3, as DNA: TGTGCCTGGAGTGTTGGACAGGGGAATTTACCCCTCCACTTT. It is translated as CAWSVGQGNLPLHF.